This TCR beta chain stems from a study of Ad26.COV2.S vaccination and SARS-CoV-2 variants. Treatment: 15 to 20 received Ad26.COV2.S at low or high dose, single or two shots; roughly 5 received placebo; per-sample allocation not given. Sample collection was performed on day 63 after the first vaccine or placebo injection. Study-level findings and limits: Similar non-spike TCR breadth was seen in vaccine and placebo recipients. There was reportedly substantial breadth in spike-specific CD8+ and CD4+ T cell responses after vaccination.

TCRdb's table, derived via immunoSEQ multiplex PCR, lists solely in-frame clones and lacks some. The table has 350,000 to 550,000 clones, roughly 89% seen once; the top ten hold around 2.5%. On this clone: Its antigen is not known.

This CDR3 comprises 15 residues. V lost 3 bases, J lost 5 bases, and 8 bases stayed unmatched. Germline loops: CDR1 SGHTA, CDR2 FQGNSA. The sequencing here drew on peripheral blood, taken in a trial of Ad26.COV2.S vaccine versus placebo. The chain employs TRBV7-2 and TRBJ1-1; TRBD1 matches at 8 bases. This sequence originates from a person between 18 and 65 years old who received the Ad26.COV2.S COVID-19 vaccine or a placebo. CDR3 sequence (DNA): TGTGCCAGCAGCTTGGCTCAGGGGGCGGATACTGAAGCTTTCTTT. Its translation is CASSLAQGADTEAFF. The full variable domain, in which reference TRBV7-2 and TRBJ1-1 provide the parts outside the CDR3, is GAGVSQSPSNKVTEKGKDVELRCDPISGHTALYWYRQSLGQGLEFLIYFQGNSAPDKSGLPSDRFSAERTGGSVSTLTIQRTQQEDSAVYLCASSLAQGADTEAFFGQGTRLTVV.